This T cell receptor beta chain was identified during a study of blood T cell repertoires in COVID-19. The length of the CDR3 is 14 residues. V was shortened by 6 bases and J by 4 bases, with 15 bases between the two germline ends. The germline V gene has CDR1 MNHEY and CDR2 SVGAGI. Generated by immunoSEQ multiplex PCR, the TCRdb table keeps only in-frame clones and is missing some. The table lists 75,000 to 100,000 clones, about 86% of them singletons, with 15% in the top ten. This chain links TRBV6-5 with TRBJ1-2; weak D call: TRBD1 (6 bases). Input material: peripheral blood. The clonotype originates from a human donor in a cohort sampled during active COVID-19. Here the CDR3 DNA reads TGTGCCAGCAGCCCCACAGGGAGTTTCTATGGCTACACCTTC. Translating it yields CASSPTGSFYGYTF.